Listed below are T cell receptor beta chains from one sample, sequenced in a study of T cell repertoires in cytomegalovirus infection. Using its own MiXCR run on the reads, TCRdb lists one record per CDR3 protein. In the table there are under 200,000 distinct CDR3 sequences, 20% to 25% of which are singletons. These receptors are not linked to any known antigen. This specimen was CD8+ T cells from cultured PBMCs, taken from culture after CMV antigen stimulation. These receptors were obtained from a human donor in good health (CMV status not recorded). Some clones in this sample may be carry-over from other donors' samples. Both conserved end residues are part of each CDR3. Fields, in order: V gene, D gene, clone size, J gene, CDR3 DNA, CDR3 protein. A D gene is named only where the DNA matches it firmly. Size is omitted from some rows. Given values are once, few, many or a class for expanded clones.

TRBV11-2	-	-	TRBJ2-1	TGTGCCAGCAGCTTAGATACCGACACGGGTTTCAATGAGCAGTTCTTC	CASSLDTDTGFNEQFF
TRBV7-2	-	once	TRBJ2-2	TGTGCCAGCAGCAAGAGGGGTGGGACGGGGGCCCTTAACGGTACCGGGGAGCTGTTTTTT	CASSKRGGTGALNGTGELFF
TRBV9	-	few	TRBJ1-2	TGTGCCAGCAGCTCTCCGATTAGGGGGGCAACTAACTATGGCTACACCTTC	CASSSPIRGATNYGYTF
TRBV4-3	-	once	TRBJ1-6	TGCGCCAGCAGCCAAGATCCACCCGACAATTATAATTCACCCCTCCACTTT	CASSQDPPDNYNSPLHF
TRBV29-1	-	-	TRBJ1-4	TGCAGCGTAGTCGGACAAATTGGGAAACTGTTTTTT	CSVVGQIGKLFF
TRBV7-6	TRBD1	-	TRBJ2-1	TGTGCCAGCAGTCATTCCGGGACAGGGCCTAATGAGCAGTTCTTC	CASSHSGTGPNEQFF
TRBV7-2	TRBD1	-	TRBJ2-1	TGTGCCAGCAGCGGACGGGGACAGAAATACTACAATGAGCAGTTCTTC	CASSGRGQKYYNEQFF
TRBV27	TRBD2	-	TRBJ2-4	TGTGCCAGCAGAGCCGCCGGGACTAAAATAAACATTCAGTACTTC	CASRAAGTKINIQYF
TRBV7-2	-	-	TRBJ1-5	TGTGCCAGCACCGGGTCGGGTTATAGCAATCAGCCCCAGCATTTT	CASTGSGYSNQPQHF
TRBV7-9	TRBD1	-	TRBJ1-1	TGTGCCAGCAGCTACCCTAGAGGACAGGTTATAGTGAACACTGAAGCTTTCTTT	CASSYPRGQVIVNTEAFF
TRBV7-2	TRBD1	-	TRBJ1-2	TGTGCCAGCAGCCTCAACGCCGTATACAGGGGCGGGGATGGCTACACCTTC	CASSLNAVYRGGDGYTF
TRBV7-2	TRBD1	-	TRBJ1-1	TGTGCCAGCAGCTCAACATTACCCAGGGGGAATGAAGCTTTCTTT	CASSSTLPRGNEAFF
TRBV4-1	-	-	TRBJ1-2	TGCGCCAGCAGCCAAGTTCCGACAGGAAACTATGGCTACACCTTC	CASSQVPTGNYGYTF
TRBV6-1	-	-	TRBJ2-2	TGTGCCAGCAGCGGGGGACCGGAACCCGGGGAGCTGTTTTTT	CASSGGPEPGELFF
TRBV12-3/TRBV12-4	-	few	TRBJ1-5	TGTGCCAGCAGTTTTCCGGACGGGAAACGACAGCCCCAGCATTTT	CASSFPDGKRQPQHF
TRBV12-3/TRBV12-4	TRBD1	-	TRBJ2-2	TGTGCCAGCAGTTTTCTTAGGGGGCTCACCGGGGAGCTGTTTTTT	CASSFLRGLTGELFF
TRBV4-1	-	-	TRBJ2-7	TGTGCCAGCAGCCCTGGCTGGGGGACCTCCGAGCAGTACTTC	CASSPGWGTSEQYF
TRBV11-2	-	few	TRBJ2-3	TGTGCCAGCAGCTTAGGAAAGTGGGGCACAGATACGCAGTATTTT	CASSLGKWGTDTQYF
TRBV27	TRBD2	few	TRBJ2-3	TGTGCCAGCAGTTTCTTGCGGGGGGCCCCCACAGATACGCAGTATTTT	CASSFLRGAPTDTQYF
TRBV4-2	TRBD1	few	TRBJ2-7	TGTGCCAGCAGCCAAGAGGGACAGATTCCCTACGAGCAGTACTTC	CASSQEGQIPYEQYF
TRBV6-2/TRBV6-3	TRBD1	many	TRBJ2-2	TGTGCCAGCAGTTCTGGACAGGACGAAGCCGGGGAGCTGTTTTTT	CASSSGQDEAGELFF
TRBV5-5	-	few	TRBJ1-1	TGTGCCAGCAGCTTGGGATATGGGGGGGGCCGGGACACCGAAGCTTTCTTT	CASSLGYGGGRDTEAFF
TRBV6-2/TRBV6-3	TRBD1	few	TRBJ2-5	TGTGCCAGCAGTTCAGGGGGCTTGGGGCAAGAGACCCAGTACTTC	CASSSGGLGQETQYF
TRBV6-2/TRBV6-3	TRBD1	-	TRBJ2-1	TGTGCCAGCACCTTGGGGACAGGGACCAACAATGAGCAGTTCTTC	CASTLGTGTNNEQFF
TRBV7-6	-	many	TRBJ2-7	TGTGCCAGCAGCTTAGCGGGAATGGGCTACGAGCAGTACTTC	CASSLAGMGYEQYF
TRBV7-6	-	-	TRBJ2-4	TGTGCCAGCAGCCCACGGGATGGCAAAAACATTCAGTACTTC	CASSPRDGKNIQYF
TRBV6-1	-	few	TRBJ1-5	TGTGCCAGCAGTGAAGGAGGGAATCAGCCCCAGCATTTT	CASSEGGNQPQHF
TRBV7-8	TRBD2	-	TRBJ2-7	TGTGCCAGCAGCTTACGGCCTAGCGGGGTCAAGGTGTACGAGCAGTACTTC	CASSLRPSGVKVYEQYF
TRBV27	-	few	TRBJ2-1	TGTGCCAGCAGGGCCTACAATGAGCAGTTCTTC	CASRAYNEQFF
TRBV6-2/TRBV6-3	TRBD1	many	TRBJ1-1	TGTGCCAGCGGACAGGGGCCTGAAGCTTTCTTT	CASGQGPEAFF
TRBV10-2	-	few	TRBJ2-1	TGCGCCACCGAACCTAAGTGGACGAGCTCCTACAATGAGCAGTTCTTC	CATEPKWTSSYNEQFF
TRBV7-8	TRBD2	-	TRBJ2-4	TGTGCCAGCAGCCCCGGGATTCGGGAGGGAAACATTCAGTACTTC	CASSPGIREGNIQYF
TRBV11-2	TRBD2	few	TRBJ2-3	TGTGCCAGCAGCTCCTATAGCGGGGGGGGCACAGATACGCAGTATTTT	CASSSYSGGGTDTQYF
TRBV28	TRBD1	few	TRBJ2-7	TGTGCCAGCAGTTTAGGGACAGAAATTCCCTACGAGCAGTACTTC	CASSLGTEIPYEQYF
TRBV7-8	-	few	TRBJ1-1	TGTGCCAGCAGCTTGGACCAGAACACTGAAGCTTTCTTT	CASSLDQNTEAFF
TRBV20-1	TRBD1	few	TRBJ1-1	TGCAGTGCGTCGATCCGGGACAGTAAGGGGGAAGCTTTCTTT	CSASIRDSKGEAFF
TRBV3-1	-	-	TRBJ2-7	TGTGCCAGCAGCCAAGATCGCCCCGACAGGGGACTATCCTACGAGCAGTACTTC	CASSQDRPDRGLSYEQYF
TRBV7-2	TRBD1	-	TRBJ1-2	TGTGCCAGCAGCCCTCGGACAGGCTTCTATGGCTACACCTTC	CASSPRTGFYGYTF
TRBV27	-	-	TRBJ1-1	TGTGCCAGCAGGGGAAGAAGCACTGAAGCTTTCTTT	CASRGRSTEAFF
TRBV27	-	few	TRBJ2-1	TGTGCCAGCAGCCGACAGGGAGGGGATGAGCAGTTCTTC	CASSRQGGDEQFF
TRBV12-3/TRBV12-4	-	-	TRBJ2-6	TGTGCCAGCAGTCTGCTCCGAGAGGCTGGGGCCAACGTCCTGACTTTC	CASSLLREAGANVLTF
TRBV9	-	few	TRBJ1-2	TGTGCCAGCAGCACTAACAGTATTTCTAACTATGGCTACACCTTC	CASSTNSISNYGYTF
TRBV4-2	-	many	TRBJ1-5	TGTGCCAGCAGCCAAGTGTCCCGGGACACTGGATACAATCAGCCCCAGCATTTT	CASSQVSRDTGYNQPQHF
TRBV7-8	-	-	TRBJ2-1	TGTGCCAGCAGCTTAAATTTAAGGCCGTTCAATGAGCAGTTCTTC	CASSLNLRPFNEQFF
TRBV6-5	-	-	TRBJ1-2	TGTGCCAGCAGTTCGGGCCCAGAGCGGGGCTACACCTTC	CASSSGPERGYTF
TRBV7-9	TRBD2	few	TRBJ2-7	TGTGCCAGCAGCTTTAATAGCGGGGTTCTCCGTGAGCAGTACTTC	CASSFNSGVLREQYF
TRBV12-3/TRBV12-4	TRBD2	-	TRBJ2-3	TGTGCCAGCAGTTTCGGGACTAGCGGTACCACAGATACGCAGTATTTT	CASSFGTSGTTDTQYF
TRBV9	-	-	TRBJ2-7	TGTGCCAGCAGCCCAGACAGCCGATCCTACGAGCAGTACTTC	CASSPDSRSYEQYF
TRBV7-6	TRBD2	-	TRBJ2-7	TGTACCAGCAGCGCTACTAGCGGGGGGGCGGTCGAGCAGTACTTC	CTSSATSGGAVEQYF
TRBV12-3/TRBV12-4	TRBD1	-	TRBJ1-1	TGTGCCAGCACCTCTGGACAGGCGAACACTGAAGCTTTCTTT	CASTSGQANTEAFF
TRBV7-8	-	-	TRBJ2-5	TGTGCCAGCAGCAATACTAGGGGGGCCCGAGAGACCCAGTACTTC	CASSNTRGARETQYF
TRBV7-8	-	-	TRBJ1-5	TGTGCCAGCAGCCAGGCGAGTCGGAACAATCAGCCCCAGCATTTT	CASSQASRNNQPQHF
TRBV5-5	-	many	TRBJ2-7	TGTGCCAGCAGCCCCGAGGGAGTCGGTGGCTACGAGCAGTACTTC	CASSPEGVGGYEQYF
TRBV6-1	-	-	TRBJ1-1	TGTGCCAGCAGTGGAGCAGGGCCTGAAGCTTTCTTT	CASSGAGPEAFF